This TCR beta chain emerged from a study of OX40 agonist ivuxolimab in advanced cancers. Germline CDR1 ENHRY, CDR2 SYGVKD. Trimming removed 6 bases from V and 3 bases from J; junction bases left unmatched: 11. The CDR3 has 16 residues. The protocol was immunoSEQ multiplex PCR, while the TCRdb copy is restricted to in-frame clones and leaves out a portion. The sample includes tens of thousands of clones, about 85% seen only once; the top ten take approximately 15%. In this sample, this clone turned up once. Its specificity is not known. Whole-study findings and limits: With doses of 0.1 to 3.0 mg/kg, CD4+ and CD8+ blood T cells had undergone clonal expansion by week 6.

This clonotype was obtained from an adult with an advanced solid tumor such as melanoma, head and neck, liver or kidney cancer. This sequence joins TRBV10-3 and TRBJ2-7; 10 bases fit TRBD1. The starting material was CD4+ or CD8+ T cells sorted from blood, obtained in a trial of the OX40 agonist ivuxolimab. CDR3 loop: CAISYSPWTGGYEQYF. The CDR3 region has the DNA TGTGCCATCAGCTACTCCCCGTGGACAGGGGGCTACGAGCAGTACTTC.